The rows below give T cell receptor beta chains drawn from one sample of a study of cytomegalovirus exposure and HLA in healthy donors. Here immunoSEQ multiplex PCR was the method, and the copy in TCRdb shows in-frame clones only, minus some. Here the sample spans about 180,000 clones, about 79% being singletons. Sequenced sample: PBMCs. These receptors all come from a man aged 18 to 29 in good health and CMV-seronegative. CDR3s include the opening cysteine and the closing phenylalanine or tryptophan. The D gene is left open where the match is weak. Clone size is shown for a subset of rows, as once, few, many or a class of expanded clone.

clone_size | d_call | j_call | v_call | cdr3_aa | cdr3_nt
- | - | TRBJ2-1 | TRBV11-2 | CASSNGGRQFF | TGTGCCAGCAGCAACGGAGGCAGGCAGTTCTTC
- | TRBD2 | TRBJ2-1 | TRBV27 | CASNRTSRFF | TGTGCCAGCAACCGGACTAGCAGGTTCTTC
- | - | TRBJ2-1 | TRBV18 | CASSPPGSSYNEQFF | TGTGCCAGCTCACCACCCGGGAGCTCCTACAATGAGCAGTTCTTC
- | - | TRBJ2-1 | TRBV27 | CATGRKGGNEQFF | TGTGCCACCGGCCGAAAGGGAGGAAATGAGCAGTTCTTC
- | - | TRBJ2-3 | TRBV29-1 | CSGVGVSTDTQYF | TGCAGCGGGGTGGGAGTAAGCACAGATACGCAGTATTTT
- | TRBD1 | TRBJ1-4 | TRBV15 | CATSKLQGANEKLFF | TGTGCCACCAGCAAACTACAGGGGGCTAATGAAAAACTGTTTTTT
- | TRBD2 | TRBJ2-7 | TRBV9 | CASSVGASGGYEQYF | TGTGCCAGCAGCGTAGGGGCTAGCGGGGGCTACGAGCAGTACTTC
few | - | TRBJ2-5 | TRBV10-3 | CAIRSGSQETQYF | TGTGCCATCAGATCGGGTAGCCAAGAGACCCAGTACTTC
- | TRBD2 | TRBJ2-2 | TRBV7-3 | CASSLISGMAPNTGELFF | TGTGCCAGCAGCTTAATCAGCGGGATGGCCCCGAACACCGGGGAGCTGTTTTTT
few | - | TRBJ1-2 | TRBV28 | CASSSEKPAGGYTF | TGTGCCAGCAGTTCAGAAAAGCCCGCGGGTGGCTACACCTTC
few | TRBD1 | TRBJ2-2 | TRBV30 | CAWSGAGTGGTGELFF | TGTGCCTGGAGTGGAGCCGGGACAGGGGGGACCGGGGAGCTGTTTTTT
- | TRBD2 | TRBJ2-3 | TRBV7-8 | CASSSVAGNTQYF | TGTGCCAGCAGCTCCGTAGCGGGGAATACGCAGTATTTT
- | - | TRBJ1-4 | TRBV28 | CASSLSRRVGEKLFF | TGTGCCAGCAGTTTATCTCGCAGGGTAGGGGAAAAACTGTTTTTT
once | - | TRBJ1-2 | TRBV30 | CAWLPLQPTLVDYTF | TGTGCCTGGCTACCCCTCCAGCCAACCCTAGTTGACTACACCTTC
few | - | TRBJ2-1 | TRBV6-5 | CASRKEHGSYNEQFF | TGTGCCAGCCGAAAGGAGCATGGGTCCTACAATGAGCAGTTCTTC
- | - | TRBJ1-6 | TRBV6-4 | CASSGTGLWSYNSPLHF | TGTGCCAGCAGTGGTACAGGGTTGTGGTCCTATAATTCACCCCTCCACTTT
once | - | TRBJ2-2 | TRBV9 | CASDEDGLAFTGELFF | TGTGCCAGCGACGAGGATGGGCTAGCCTTCACCGGGGAGCTGTTTTTT
- | - | TRBJ2-5 | TRBV25-1 | CASSEGQGRGETQYF | TGTGCCAGCAGTGAAGGTCAGGGTCGTGGTGAGACCCAGTACTTC
- | - | TRBJ2-3 | TRBV5-1 | CASRSGGVTDTQYF | TGCGCCAGCAGAAGCGGAGGGGTCACAGATACGCAGTATTTT
- | - | TRBJ1-2 | TRBV2 | CASSVIDMHGYTF | TGTGCCAGCAGTGTTATAGATATGCATGGCTACACCTTC
- | - | TRBJ1-6 | TRBV6-6 | CASRANSPLHF | TGTGCCAGCAGGGCAAATTCACCCCTCCACTTT
- | - | TRBJ2-3 | TRBV5-1 | CASRVRGFPSTDTQYF | TGCGCCAGCAGGGTACGCGGTTTCCCGAGCACAGATACGCAGTATTTT
few | TRBD1 | TRBJ1-6 | TRBV28 | CASSLLSDRVLYNSPLHF | TGTGCCAGCAGTTTGCTTTCAGACAGGGTTCTCTATAATTCACCCCTCCACTTT
few | TRBD1 | TRBJ1-1 | TRBV6-5 | CASRGQLNTEAFF | TGTGCCAGCAGGGGACAGCTGAACACTGAAGCTTTCTTT
once | - | TRBJ1-1 | TRBV29-1 | CSAGQIMNTEAFF | TGCAGCGCCGGACAGATAATGAACACTGAAGCTTTCTTT
- | - | TRBJ2-7 | TRBV28 | CATINSRDYEQYF | TGTGCCACCATAAATTCCCGGGACTACGAGCAGTACTTC
- | TRBD2 | TRBJ2-3 | TRBV18 | CASSQRLADTQYF | TGTGCCAGCTCACAAAGACTAGCTGATACGCAGTATTTT
- | - | TRBJ2-4 | TRBV7-3 | CASSGARTDKNIQYF | TGTGCCAGCAGCGGAGCCAGGACAGATAAAAACATTCAGTACTTC
- | - | TRBJ1-2 | TRBV28 | CASSPPGFYGYTF | TGTGCCAGCAGTCCCCCAGGGTTCTATGGCTACACCTTC
- | TRBD1 | TRBJ1-2 | TRBV15 | CATSQGTGESGYTF | TGTGCCACCAGCCAGGGGACAGGGGAAAGTGGCTACACCTTC
- | TRBD2 | TRBJ2-3 | TRBV9 | CASSEGLTSGGGDTQYF | TGTGCCAGCAGCGAGGGGTTGACTAGCGGGGGTGGGGATACGCAGTATTTT
- | - | TRBJ1-5 | TRBV5-1 | CASSWALNQPQHF | TGCGCCAGCAGCTGGGCGTTAAATCAGCCCCAGCATTTT
- | - | TRBJ1-3 | TRBV9 | CASSVTGGTIYF | TGTGCCAGCAGCGTGACGGGAGGCACCATATATTTT
- | TRBD2 | TRBJ2-1 | TRBV5-1 | CASSLDGTSSNEQFF | TGCGCCAGCAGCTTGGACGGGACTAGCAGTAATGAGCAGTTCTTC
- | TRBD2 | TRBJ2-1 | TRBV7-9 | CASRPSVGSGGNEQFF | TGTGCCAGCAGGCCTTCAGTGGGTAGCGGGGGAAATGAGCAGTTCTTC
- | - | TRBJ2-3 | TRBV5-1 | CASSLIRDTQYF | TGCGCCAGCAGCTTAATTAGAGATACGCAGTATTTT
few | TRBD2 | TRBJ2-2 | TRBV18 | CASSPRASGVNTGELFF | TGTGCCAGCTCACCACGGGCTAGCGGGGTCAACACCGGGGAGCTGTTTTTT
- | TRBD2 | TRBJ2-1 | TRBV9 | CASSSTSSGNEQFF | TGTGCCAGCAGCTCAACGTCTAGCGGTAATGAGCAGTTCTTC
- | - | TRBJ2-3 | TRBV7-8 | CASSVLGRGLTDTQYF | TGTGCCAGCAGCGTCCTAGGACGGGGTTTAACAGATACGCAGTATTTT
- | TRBD1 | TRBJ2-7 | TRBV18 | CASSRKVTTGAAHYEQYF | TGTGCCAGCTCACGTAAAGTCACGACAGGGGCCGCCCACTACGAGCAGTACTTC
once | TRBD1 | TRBJ2-7 | TRBV5-1 | CASSFSGGEQYF | TGCGCCAGCAGCTTTTCAGGGGGCGAGCAGTACTTC
- | TRBD2 | TRBJ2-5 | TRBV15 | CATSFFQRGGSETQYF | TGTGCCACCAGCTTTTTTCAGCGGGGGGGCAGCGAGACCCAGTACTTC
- | - | TRBJ2-1 | TRBV6-5 | CASSGQRNEQFF | TGTGCCAGCAGTGGACAGCGCAATGAGCAGTTCTTC
- | TRBD1 | TRBJ1-2 | TRBV6-6 | CASSYSAGQAHYGYTF | TGTGCCAGCAGTTACTCCGCGGGACAGGCCCACTATGGCTACACCTTC
- | - | TRBJ2-5 | TRBV5-1 | CASSGSGSETQYF | TGCGCCAGCAGCGGCTCAGGGTCAGAGACCCAGTACTTC
few | - | TRBJ1-2 | TRBV5-4 | CASSPGGAVDYGYTF | TGTGCCAGCAGCCCGGGTGGGGCGGTTGACTATGGCTACACCTTC
- | TRBD1 | TRBJ2-1 | TRBV5-4 | CATGQGGNEQFF | TGTGCCACGGGACAGGGAGGCAATGAGCAGTTCTTC
- | TRBD1 | TRBJ2-7 | TRBV5-6 | CASSLYRGQYEQYF | TGTGCCAGCAGCTTGTACAGGGGGCAATACGAGCAGTACTTC
- | TRBD2 | TRBJ2-7 | TRBV2 | CASNLLAGRYEQYF | TGTGCCAGTAACCTACTAGCGGGAAGGTACGAGCAGTACTTC
- | - | TRBJ1-1 | TRBV9 | CASSAGTLGADTEAFF | TGTGCCAGCAGCGCTGGGACCCTGGGGGCTGACACTGAAGCTTTCTTT
- | - | TRBJ1-5 | TRBV6-6 | CASSYRPGPQHF | TGTGCCAGCAGTTACCGACCAGGGCCCCAGCATTTT
- | - | TRBJ1-2 | TRBV15 | CATSRGGAGYTF | TGTGCCACCAGCAGGGGGGGAGCTGGCTACACCTTC
- | - | TRBJ1-3 | TRBV6-5 | CASSDISGNTIYF | TGTGCCAGCAGTGACATTTCTGGAAACACCATATATTTT
- | TRBD1 | TRBJ1-2 | TRBV28 | CASSPGQGAVSGYTF | TGTGCCAGCAGTCCCGGACAGGGGGCTGTCAGTGGCTACACCTTC
- | - | TRBJ1-5 | TRBV28 | CASSPPGGGGNQPQHF | TGTGCCAGCAGTCCCCCGGGGGGTGGGGGCAATCAGCCCCAGCATTTT
- | TRBD2 | TRBJ2-1 | TRBV28 | CASSGTSGRADEQFF | TGTGCCAGCAGCGGGACTAGCGGGAGGGCCGATGAGCAGTTCTTC
- | - | TRBJ1-5 | TRBV27 | CASSAGWTNQPQHF | TGTGCCAGCAGCGCAGGGTGGACCAATCAGCCCCAGCATTTT
- | - | TRBJ1-4 | TRBV28 | CASSLRTPKKLFF | TGTGCCAGCAGTCTACGGACTCCGAAAAAACTGTTTTTT
- | - | TRBJ2-2 | TRBV7-9 | CASSLAYFRSKNTGELFF | TGTGCCAGCAGCTTAGCGTACTTTCGGTCTAAGAACACCGGGGAGCTGTTTTTT